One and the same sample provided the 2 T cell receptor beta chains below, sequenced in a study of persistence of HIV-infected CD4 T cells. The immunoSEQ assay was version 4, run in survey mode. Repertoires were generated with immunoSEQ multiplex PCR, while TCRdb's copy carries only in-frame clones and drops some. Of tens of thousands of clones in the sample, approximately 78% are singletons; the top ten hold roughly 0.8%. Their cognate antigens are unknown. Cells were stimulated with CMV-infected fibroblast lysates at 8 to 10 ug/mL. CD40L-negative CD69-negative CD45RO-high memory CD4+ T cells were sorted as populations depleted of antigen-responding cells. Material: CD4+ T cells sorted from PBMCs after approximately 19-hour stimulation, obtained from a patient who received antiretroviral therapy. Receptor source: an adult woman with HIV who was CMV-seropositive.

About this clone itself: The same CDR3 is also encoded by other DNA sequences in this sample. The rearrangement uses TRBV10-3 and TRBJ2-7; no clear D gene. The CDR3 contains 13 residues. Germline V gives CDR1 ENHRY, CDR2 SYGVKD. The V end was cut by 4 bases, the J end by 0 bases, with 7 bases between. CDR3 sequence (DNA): TGTGCCATCAGTGGGACGGACTCCTACGAGCAGTACTTC. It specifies CAISGTDSYEQYF.

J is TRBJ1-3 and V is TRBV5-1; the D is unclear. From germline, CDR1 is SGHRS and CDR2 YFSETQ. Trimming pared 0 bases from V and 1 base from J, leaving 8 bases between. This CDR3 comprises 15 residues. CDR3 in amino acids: CASSLAQGSGNTIYF. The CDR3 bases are TGCGCCAGCAGCTTGGCCCAAGGTTCTGGAAACACCATATATTTT.